This entry lists 15 T cell receptor beta chains sequenced from one sample in a study of T-cell memory formation after mild COVID-19. Each CDR3 protein is one row after TCRdb ran MiXCR on the 5' RACE reads. The sample records about 560,000 distinct CDR3 sequences, around 16% being singletons. Sequenced material: PBMCs or a T cell subset sorted from them (not recorded which). These receptors all stem from an adult woman who had mild COVID-19 (a few samples of this study predate the infection). Cell type and time point are not known.

The gene calls are TRBV13 and TRBJ2-6; D gene uncertain. Germline V gene lookup returns CDR1 PRHDT and CDR2 FYEKMQ (reference sequence). Trimming took 5 bases from V and 3 from J, leaving 8 bases between them. This CDR3 contains 14 residues. The CDR3 region has the DNA TGTGCCAGCAGCGGTCTCTTTGGGGCCAACGTCCTGACTTTC. This gives the protein CASSGLFGANVLTF. The whole variable domain, remainder taken from reference TRBV13 and TRBJ2-6, is AAGVIQSPRHLIKEKRETATLKCYPIPRHDTVYWYQQGPGQDPQFLISFYEKMQSDKGSIPDRFSAQQFSDYHSELNMSSLELGDSALYFCASSGLFGANVLTFGAGSRLTVL.

This clonotype occurred many times. V and J are TRBV5-5 and TRBJ2-2; no reliable D call. Germline V gene sequence: CDR1 SGHKS, CDR2 YYEKEE (reference sequence). Trimming pared 0 bases from V and 8 bases from J, leaving 2 bases between. The CDR3 has 11 amino acids. The CDR3 nucleotides read TGTGCCAGCAGCTTGGAGGGGGAGCTGTTTTTT. Residues: CASSLEGELFF. Full variable domain (missing parts from reference TRBV5-5 and TRBJ2-2): DAGVTQSPTHLIKTRGQQVTLRCSPISGHKSVSWYQQVLGQGPQFIFQYYEKEERGRGNFPDRFSARQFPNYSSELNVNALLLGDSALYLCASSLEGELFFGEGSRLTVL.

The chain joins TRBV12-3 or TRBV12-4 to TRBJ2-3, with TRBD2 identical over 13 bases. With 5 bases clipped from V and 8 bases from J, the junction kept 7 bases outside the gene matches. The CDR3 runs 15 residues. The CDR3 DNA is TGTGCCAGCAGTCAACTAGCGGGAGGGCCGGGTACGCAGTATTTT. Its protein is CASSQLAGGPGTQYF.

The chain carries TRBV25-1 and TRBJ2-7; D is unresolved. There are 12 residues in the CDR3. With 5 bases removed from V and 6 bases from J, the gap between germline ends came to 11 bases. Per the germline V gene, CDR1 is MGHDK and CDR2 is SYGVNS. CDR3 residues: CASSQFPSEQYF. CDR3 coding DNA: TGTGCCAGCAGTCAATTCCCGAGCGAGCAGTACTTC.

The sample holds a few counts of this clonotype. The chain couples TRBV3-1 to TRBJ1-2; no reliable D call. This CDR3 comprises 13 residues. Germline V gives CDR1 LGHDT, CDR2 YNNKEL (reference sequence). Trimming took 0 bases from V and 5 from J, leaving 7 bases between them. The CDR3 is CASSQDMGYGYTF. In nucleotides, the CDR3 is TGTGCCAGCAGCCAAGATATGGGATATGGCTACACCTTC.

The gene calls are TRBV24-1 and TRBJ2-3; a weak D match, TRBD2 (5 bases). Germline loops: CDR1 KGHDR, CDR2 SFDVKD. Trimming took off 2 bases at V and 10 bases at J, with 15 bases between the two ends. The CDR3 loop spans 14 amino acids. CDR3 sequence (DNA): TGTGCCACCAGTGATTCACGCGAGGGCGGTGCGCAGTATTTT. Its protein product is CATSDSREGGAQYF.

The chain combines TRBV21-1 with TRBJ2-7; the table's D call TRBD2 went unverified against the DNA. TRBV21-1 is marked as a pseudogene. CDR3 length: 12 amino acids. The CDR3 sequence: CASSKKEAVRDF. The CDR3, as DNA: TGTGCCAGCAGCAAGAAGGAGGCCGTCCGTGACTTC.

This clonotype was observed a few times. The CDR3 nucleotides are TGCGCCAGCAGCTTGTTGGCCGGGTCTGGGGCCAACGTCCTGACTTTC. Translated, it gives CASSLLAGSGANVLTF. V is TRBV5-1 and J is TRBJ2-6; D is undetermined. CDR1 is SGHRS, CDR2 YFSETQ, per germline. The CDR3 runs 16 residues. Trimming pared 1 base from V and 1 base from J, leaving 9 bases between.

This clonotype appeared a few times. This chain joins TRBV5-1 and TRBJ2-4; D is possibly TRBD1 (6 bases). V was shortened by 2 bases and J by 1 base, with 10 bases between the two germline ends. Looked up from germline, CDR1 is SGHRS and CDR2 is YFSETQ. The CDR3 length is 15 residues. CDR3 sequence reads: CASSFLGAAKNIQYF. CDR3 nucleotides: TGCGCCAGCAGCTTCTTGGGGGCGGCCAAAAACATTCAGTACTTC.

This clonotype came up a few times. The chain recombines TRBV19 with TRBJ1-1, with 8 bases fitting TRBD1. J gave up 4 bases and V 1 base, and 5 bases lay outside the gene matches. The CDR3 extends over 15 amino acids. CDR1 is LNHDA and CDR2 is SQIVND in the germline V gene (reference sequence). CDR3 nucleotide sequence: TGTGCCAGTAGTATAGCCGGACAGGGTCTCACTGAAGCTTTCTTT. Protein sequence: CASSIAGQGLTEAFF.

This clonotype occurred a few times. The chain has TRBV5-1 and TRBJ1-3, with no clear D. Germline CDR1 and CDR2: SGHRS and YFSETQ. This CDR3 spans 15 amino acids. V was clipped by 0 bases and J by 0 bases, with 7 bases between them. The CDR3 nucleotides read TGCGCCAGCAGCTTGGGACCGTTCTCTGGAAACACCATATATTTT. Residues: CASSLGPFSGNTIYF.

This clonotype was observed a few times. The rearrangement links TRBV2 to TRBJ2-1; D is possibly TRBD1 or TRBD2 (5 bases each). CDR3 size: 14 residues. V dropped 6 bases and J dropped 4 bases, with 13 bases sitting between them. CDR1 is SNHLY, CDR2 FYNNEI, per germline. CDR3 in amino acids: CASRGDVEYNEQFF. The CDR3 DNA reads TGTGCCAGCAGGGGGGACGTAGAGTACAATGAGCAGTTCTTC.

This chain joins TRBV5-5 and TRBJ2-2; possible D gene TRBD2, 5 bases. Germline assignment: CDR1 SGHKS and CDR2 YYEKEE (reference sequence). The CDR3 extends over 15 amino acids. V was trimmed by 8 bases and J by 7 bases, leaving 21 bases between them. Here the CDR3 DNA reads TGTGCCAGTGTTCAATCGACCCTCCGGGGCGGGGAGCTGTTTTTT. Translating it yields CASVQSTLRGGELFF.

This clonotype has just a few counts. The rearrangement links TRBV20-1 to TRBJ1-1; D remains unclear. Between the trimmed V and J ends, which lost 6 bases and 4 bases, there was a span of 12 bases. Germline CDR1 is DFQATT and CDR2 is SNEGSKA (reference sequence). This CDR3 is built from 12 residues. CDR3 amino acids: CSAPSVGTEAFF. The CDR3 DNA follows: TGCAGTGCCCCGTCCGTGGGCACTGAAGCTTTCTTT.

The rearrangement joins TRBV4-1 to TRBJ2-3; tentative D call: TRBD1 (6 bases). With 0 bases removed from V and 5 bases from J, the gap between germline ends came to 12 bases. This CDR3 spans 15 amino acids. CDR1 and CDR2 from the germline V gene are MGHRA and YSYEKL. The CDR3 DNA follows: TGCGCCAGCAGCCAAGATATAAGGACAGTAGATACGCAGTATTTT. The encoded protein is CASSQDIRTVDTQYF.